One sample yielded the 27 T cell receptor beta chains listed below, sequenced in a study of T-cell memory formation after mild COVID-19. TCRdb used MiXCR to reprocess the 5' RACE reads, holding one entry per CDR3 protein. The sample yields some 450,000 distinct CDR3 sequences, 15% to 25% seen once. The sample was PBMCs or a T cell subset sorted from them (not recorded which). These receptors were taken from an adult woman who had mild COVID-19 (a few samples of this study predate the infection). Cell type and time point are not known.

The J gene is TRBJ2-1, the V gene TRBV2; 10 bases are a match to TRBD1. Germline values: CDR1 SNHLY, CDR2 FYNNEI. This CDR3 region has 14 residues. V was pared by 8 bases and J by 3 bases, with 4 bases of the junction left unmatched. The DNA of the CDR3 is TGTGCCAGCCGTCGGGACAGGGGCTACAATGAGCAGTTCTTC. This translates into CASRRDRGYNEQFF.

Regarding this clonotype: One junction end disagrees with the germline gene, perhaps due to a read error. V and J are TRBV25-1 and TRBJ2-7; D remains ambiguous. Germline V gives CDR1 MGHDK, CDR2 SYGVNS. The length of the CDR3 is 12 residues. CDR3 sequence reads: CASSESSPPVDF. CDR3 in DNA: TGTGCCAGCAGTGAATCTTCCCCACCCGTGGACTTC.

The chain couples TRBV10-3 to TRBJ2-1; TRBD1 might be the D (8 bases). Germline assignment: CDR1 ENHRY and CDR2 SYGVKD. Trimming removed 6 bases at V and 5 bases at J, with 26 bases between. This CDR3 region has 18 residues. The CDR3 DNA sequence: TGTGCCATCAGCGCCTCGAACCCAGGACAGGGAGGGAACAATGAGCAGTTCTTC. Its translation is CAISASNPGQGGNNEQFF.

The gene calls are TRBV11-1 and TRBJ1-4, with 7 bases lining up with TRBD1. Germline lookup yields CDR1 SGHAT and CDR2 FQDESV (reference sequence). V was clipped by 4 bases and J by 6 bases; unmatched bases: 8. This CDR3 contains 15 residues. CDR3 sequence (DNA): TGTGCCAGCAGCTCTCGACAGGGAAGGGATGAAAAACTGTTTTTT. Translated: CASSSRQGRDEKLFF.

This clonotype has more than one count but fewer than ten. The chain carries TRBV7-9 and TRBJ1-4, with a weak D call TRBD1 (5 bases). The CDR3 has 15 residues. The germline V gene encodes CDR1 SEHNR and CDR2 FQNEAQ (reference sequence). V lost 5 bases and J 8 bases, leaving 18 bases between the germline ends. In DNA, the CDR3 is TGTGCCAGCAGCGGATGGGGGAGGTCGAGCGAAAAACTGTTTTTT. It encodes CASSGWGRSSEKLFF.

The chain recombines TRBV30 with TRBJ1-2, with D maybe TRBD1 (5 bases). The CDR3 extends over 14 amino acids. Germline assignment: CDR1 GTSNPN and CDR2 SVGIG (reference sequence). V was pared by 0 bases and J by 6 bases, with 14 bases between. The CDR3 reads CAWSVLGGFDGYTF. CDR3 nucleotide sequence: TGTGCCTGGAGTGTACTGGGGGGGTTTGATGGCTACACCTTC.

As to this clonotype: This clone may be a read error of a much larger clone one base away. The CDR3, as DNA: TGTGCCAGCAGCTTAGCGGGAGGCCTCGATGAGCAGTTATTC. Amino acid sequence: CASSLAGGLDEQLF. The chain couples TRBV7-3 to TRBJ2-1, with 8 bases identical to TRBD2. CDR3 length: 14 amino acids. Germline lookup yields CDR1 SGHTA and CDR2 FQGTGA.

There are a few counts of this clonotype. V gene TRBV7-9 combines with J gene TRBJ1-2, with 7 bases lining up with TRBD1. This CDR3 is 13 amino acids long. Losses at the gene ends were 7 bases for V and 7 bases for J; bases not matched to a gene: 9. CDR1 and CDR2 (germline): SEHNR, FQNEAQ (reference sequence). The CDR3 coding sequence is TGTGCCAGCATCCGGGGACAGTACGGTGGCTACACCTTC. Its protein is CASIRGQYGGYTF.

In this sample, this clonotype turned up a few times. The chain combines TRBV12-3 or TRBV12-4 with TRBJ2-1; 14 nucleotides match TRBD2. There are 16 residues in the CDR3. Trimming removed 8 bases from V and 9 bases from J; junction bases left unmatched: 12. CDR3 DNA sequence: TGTGCCAGCTCATCCGGGACTAGCGGGAGAATCGGTGAGCAGTTCTTC. Its protein is CASSSGTSGRIGEQFF.

This clonotype was detected only a few times. The V and J genes are TRBV5-1 and TRBJ2-3; the D is unclear. The V end was cut by 4 bases, the J end by 3 bases, with 3 bases between. Per the germline V gene, CDR1 is SGHRS and CDR2 is YFSETQ. The CDR3 totals 11 residues. The CDR3 DNA follows: TGCGCCAGCAGCAAGACAGATACGCAGTATTTT. Amino acids: CASSKTDTQYF. Full variable domain (rest looked up from reference TRBV5-1 and TRBJ2-3): KAGVTQTPRYLIKTRGQQVTLSCSPISGHRSVSWYQQTPGQGLQFLFEYFSETQRNKGNFPGRFSGRQFSNSRSEMNVSTLELGDSALYLCASSKTDTQYFGPGTRLTVL.

This chain joins TRBV7-9 and TRBJ1-4, with D perhaps matching TRBD1 (5 bases). The germline gives CDR1 SEHNR, CDR2 FQNEAQ (reference sequence). CDR3 length equals 11 residues. V shed 3 bases and J shed 14 bases, with 10 bases lying between them. The CDR3 protein is CASSFGGILFF. CDR3 DNA: TGTGCCAGCAGCTTTGGGGGTATCCTGTTTTTT. Looking up the rest from reference TRBV7-9 and TRBJ1-4 gives the full variable domain: DTGVSQNPRHKITKRGQNVTFRCDPISEHNRLYWYRQTLGQGPEFLTYFQNEAQLEKSRLLSDRFSAERPKGSFSTLEIQRTEQGDSAMYLCASSFGGILFFGSGTQLSVL.

V usage is TRBV7-2 and J usage is TRBJ2-3; D possibly corresponds to TRBD1 (5 bases). The germline V gene encodes CDR1 SGHTA and CDR2 FQGNSA. V was shortened by 4 bases and J by 8 bases, with 10 bases between the two germline ends. The CDR3 has 12 amino acids. The DNA for the CDR3 is TGTGCCAGCAGCTCCATAGGGGTTACGCAGTATTTT. It is translated as CASSSIGVTQYF.

The chain uses TRBV13 and TRBJ1-2; D not certain. Germline CDR1 reads PRHDT; CDR2 reads FYEKMQ (reference sequence). This CDR3 comprises 13 residues. V was pared by 5 bases and J by 4 bases, with 11 bases between. CDR3 sequence (DNA): TGTGCCAGCAGCCCTATTATGTCCTATGGCTACACCTTC. It codes for CASSPIMSYGYTF.

This clonotype turned up a few times. The rearrangement links TRBV30 to TRBJ1-2; D unclear. Germline V gives CDR1 GTSNPN, CDR2 SVGIG (reference sequence). The CDR3 extends over 13 amino acids. The V end was cut by 0 bases, the J end by 1 base, with 6 bases between. The CDR3 sequence: CAWSVWGNYGYTF. The CDR3 region has the DNA TGTGCCTGGAGTGTTTGGGGTAACTATGGCTACACCTTC.

The chain employs TRBV6-6 and TRBJ2-7; D remains unclear. This CDR3 contains 12 residues. Trimming removed 6 bases at V and 2 bases at J, with 8 bases between. Per germline, CDR1 MNHNY and CDR2 SVGAGI (reference sequence). CDR3 sequence reads: CASSPNTYEQYF. The CDR3 nucleotides read TGTGCCAGCAGCCCCAATACCTACGAGCAGTACTTC.

The chain employs TRBV20-1 and TRBJ2-7, with TRBD2 matching over 8 bases. The CDR3 totals 14 residues. Germline V gene lookup returns CDR1 DFQATT and CDR2 SNEGSKA (reference sequence). J lost 0 bases, V lost 5 bases, and 6 bases had no gene match. The CDR3 nucleotides read TGCAGTGCTTTGACTAGCGTACTCTCCTACGAGCAGTACTTC. Translated, it gives CSALTSVLSYEQYF.

This clonotype was recorded a few times. The chain links TRBV7-3 to TRBJ2-1; 14 positions match TRBD2. V trimming: 4 bases; J trimming: 8 bases; junction bases outside the gene matches: 4. Looked up from germline, CDR1 is SGHTA and CDR2 is FQGTGA. The CDR3 spans 15 residues. In DNA form, the CDR3 reads TGTGCCAGCAGCTCAGGGACTAGCGGGAGCCATGAGCAGTTCTTC. Residues: CASSSGTSGSHEQFF. Drawing the rest from reference TRBV7-3 and TRBJ2-1, the complete variable domain is GAGVSQTPSNKVTEKGKYVELRCDPISGHTALYWYRQSLGQGPEFLIYFQGTGAADDSGLPNDRFFAVRPEGSVSTLKIQRTERGDSAVYLCASSSGTSGSHEQFFGPGTRLTVL.

This clonotype was recorded a few times. The chain employs TRBV9 and TRBJ2-1; 8 bases are shared with TRBD1. V lost 4 bases and J lost 3; bases outside the gene matches: 6. The CDR3 is 15 amino acids. Germline CDR1 SGDLS, CDR2 YYNGEE. Here the CDR3 reads CASSPQGQDYNEQFF. The DNA for the CDR3 is TGTGCCAGCAGCCCCCAGGGACAGGACTACAATGAGCAGTTCTTC.

The gene calls are TRBV2 and TRBJ1-2; 7 nucleotides match TRBD1. Germline CDR1 is SNHLY and CDR2 is FYNNEI. V gave up 6 bases and J gave up 0 bases; unmatched junction bases: 7. The CDR3 consists of 15 residues. The DNA for the CDR3 is TGTGCCAGCAGGCGGAACAGGGGCTCTAACTATGGCTACACCTTC. Amino acids: CASRRNRGSNYGYTF. Complete variable domain (other parts from reference TRBV2 and TRBJ1-2): EPEVTQTPSHQVTQMGQEVILRCVPISNHLYFYWYRQILGQKVEFLVSFYNNEISEKSEIFDDQFSVERPDGSNFTLKIRSTKLEDSAMYFCASRRNRGSNYGYTFGSGTRLTVV.

The chain combines TRBV10-3 with TRBJ2-2; 9 nucleotides align to TRBD1. From germline, CDR1 is ENHRY and CDR2 SYGVKD. Trimming cost V 9 bases and J 3 bases; bases outside gene matches: 2. The CDR3 length is 13 residues. CDR3 coding DNA: TGTGCCATGAGGACAGGGGACACCGGGGAGCTGTTTTTT. Translated, it gives CAMRTGDTGELFF.

J is TRBJ2-5 and V is TRBV7-6; 12 bases agree with TRBD2. With 5 bases clipped from V and 5 bases from J, the junction kept 9 bases outside the gene matches. This CDR3 has 16 residues. The germline V gene has CDR1 SGHVS and CDR2 FNYEAQ. The CDR3 sequence is CASSPLAGGPPETQYF. CDR3 nucleotides: TGTGCCAGCAGCCCCCTAGCGGGAGGGCCACCGGAGACCCAGTACTTC. The full variable domain, completed using reference TRBV7-6 and TRBJ2-5, is GAGVSQSPRYKVTKRGQDVALRCDPISGHVSLYWYRQALGQGPEFLTYFNYEAQQDKSGLPNDRFSAERPEGSISTLTIQRTEQRDSAMYRCASSPLAGGPPETQYFGPGTRLLVL.

The CDR3 DNA reads TGTGCCAGCAGCCAAGGGGACAGGGCGAAGCAAGCTTTCTTT. Translation gives CASSQGDRAKQAFF. The genes are TRBV4-2 and TRBJ1-1; 9 nucleotides match TRBD1. CDR1 is LGHNA and CDR2 is YNFKEQ in the germline V gene. Losses at the gene ends were 1 base for V and 9 bases for J; bases not matched to a gene: 6. The CDR3 covers 14 residues.

The V gene is TRBV5-1, the J gene TRBJ2-4; D uncertain. Germline CDR1 and CDR2: SGHRS and YFSETQ. Deletions cut 6 bases from V and 2 bases from J, with 6 bases between. There are 12 residues in the CDR3. The CDR3 coding sequence is TGCGCCAGCAAGGGCTCCAAAAACATTCAGTACTTC. Translation: CASKGSKNIQYF.

Only a few counts were recorded for this clonotype. The chain employs TRBV7-6 and TRBJ2-5; 11 bases agree with TRBD2. CDR1 is SGHVS and CDR2 is FNYEAQ in the germline V gene. The ends lost 1 base at V and 3 bases at J; junction bases unmatched: 1. This CDR3 comprises 15 residues. The CDR3 region is CASSLGLAGKETQYF. CDR3 in DNA: TGTGCCAGCAGCTTAGGACTAGCGGGAAAAGAGACCCAGTACTTC.

This clonotype was seen more than once but under ten times. The chain combines TRBV20-1 with TRBJ2-3; D unresolved. The V gene's germline CDR1 is DFQATT and CDR2 SNEGSKA (reference sequence). The CDR3 length is 15 residues. The V end was cut by 3 bases, the J end by 4 bases, with 17 bases between. Written as DNA, the CDR3 is TGCAGTGCTAGGCCCCGCGGCGCCCGGGCAGATACGCAGTATTTT. It yields the protein CSARPRGARADTQYF.

This clonotype was counted only a few times. The rearrangement links TRBV11-3 to TRBJ2-1, with 7 bases that match TRBD1. CDR1 is SGHNT and CDR2 is YENEEA in the germline V gene. V lost 4 bases to trimming and J lost 0 bases; unmatched junction nucleotides: 12. The CDR3 has 18 amino acids. DNA of the CDR3: TGTGCCAGCAGCTCTTGGATTACCGGGACAGACTCCTACAATGAGCAGTTCTTC. Residues: CASSSWITGTDSYNEQFF.

This clonotype was recorded a few times. V usage is TRBV5-1 and J usage is TRBJ1-4; TRBD1 might be the D (6 bases). V was cut by 2 bases and J by 8 bases, with 16 bases left in between. CDR3 length equals 15 residues. Germline assignment: CDR1 SGHRS and CDR2 YFSETQ. The CDR3 sequence: CASSLGARQDEKLFF. In nucleotides, the CDR3 is TGCGCCAGCAGCTTAGGGGCAAGACAGGACGAAAAACTGTTTTTT.